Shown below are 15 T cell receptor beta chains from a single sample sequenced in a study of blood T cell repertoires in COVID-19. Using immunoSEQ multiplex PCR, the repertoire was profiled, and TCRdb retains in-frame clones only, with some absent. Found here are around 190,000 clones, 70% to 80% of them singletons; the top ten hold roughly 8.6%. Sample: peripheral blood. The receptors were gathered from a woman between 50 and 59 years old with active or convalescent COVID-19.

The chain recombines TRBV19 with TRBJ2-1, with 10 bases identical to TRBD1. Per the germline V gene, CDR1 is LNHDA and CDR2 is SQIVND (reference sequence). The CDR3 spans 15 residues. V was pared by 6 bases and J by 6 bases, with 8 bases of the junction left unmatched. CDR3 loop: CASSPQRTGGNEQFF. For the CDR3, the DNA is TGTGCCAGTAGCCCCCAGAGGACAGGGGGCAATGAGCAGTTCTTC.

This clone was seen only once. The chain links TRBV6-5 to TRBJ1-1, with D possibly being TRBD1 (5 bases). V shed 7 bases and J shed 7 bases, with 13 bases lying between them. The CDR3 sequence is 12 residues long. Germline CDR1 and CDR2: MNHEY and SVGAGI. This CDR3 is CASNQNRLEAFF. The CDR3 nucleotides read TGTGCCAGCAATCAGAACAGGCTTGAAGCTTTCTTT.

The CDR3 DNA reads as TGTGCCAGCAGAGCGCGGGTTGAGGACTACGAGCAGTACTTC. Translation: CASRARVEDYEQYF. The chain carries TRBV2 and TRBJ2-7, with D perhaps TRBD2 (5 bases). Trimming removed 6 bases from V and 3 bases from J, with 15 bases in between. CDR1 and CDR2 (germline): SNHLY, FYNNEI. The CDR3 totals 14 residues.

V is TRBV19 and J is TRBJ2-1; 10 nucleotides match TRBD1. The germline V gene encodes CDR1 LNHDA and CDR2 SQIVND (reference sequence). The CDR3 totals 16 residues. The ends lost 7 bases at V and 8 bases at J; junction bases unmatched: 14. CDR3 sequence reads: CASNKEEGQGLYEQFF. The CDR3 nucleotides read TGTGCCAGTAACAAAGAGGAGGGACAGGGGTTGTATGAGCAGTTCTTC.

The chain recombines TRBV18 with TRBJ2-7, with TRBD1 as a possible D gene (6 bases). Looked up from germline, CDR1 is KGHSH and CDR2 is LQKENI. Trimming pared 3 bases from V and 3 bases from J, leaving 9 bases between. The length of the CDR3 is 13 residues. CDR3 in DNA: TGTGCCAGCTCACCCCGGGACATCTACGAGCAGTACTTC. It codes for CASSPRDIYEQYF.

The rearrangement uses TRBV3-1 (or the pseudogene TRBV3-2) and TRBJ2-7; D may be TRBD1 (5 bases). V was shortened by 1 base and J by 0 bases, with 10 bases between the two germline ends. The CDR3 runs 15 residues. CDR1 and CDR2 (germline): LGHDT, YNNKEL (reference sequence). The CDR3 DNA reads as TGTGCCAGCAGCCAAGGGGGCCGGAGCTCCTACGAGCAGTACTTC. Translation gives CASSQGGRSSYEQYF.

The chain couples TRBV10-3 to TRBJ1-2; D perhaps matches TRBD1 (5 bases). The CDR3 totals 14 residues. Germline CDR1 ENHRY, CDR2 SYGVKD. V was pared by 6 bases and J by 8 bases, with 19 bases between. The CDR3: CAISPGGGVGGYTF. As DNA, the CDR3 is TGTGCCATCAGCCCCGGGGGGGGTGTGGGAGGCTACACCTTC.

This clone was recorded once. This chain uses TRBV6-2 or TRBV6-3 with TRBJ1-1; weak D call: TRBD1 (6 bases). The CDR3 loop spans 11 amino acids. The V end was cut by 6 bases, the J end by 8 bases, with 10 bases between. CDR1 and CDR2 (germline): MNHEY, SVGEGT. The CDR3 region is CASSRDREAFF. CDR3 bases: TGTGCCAGCAGCCGTGACAGGGAAGCTTTCTTT.

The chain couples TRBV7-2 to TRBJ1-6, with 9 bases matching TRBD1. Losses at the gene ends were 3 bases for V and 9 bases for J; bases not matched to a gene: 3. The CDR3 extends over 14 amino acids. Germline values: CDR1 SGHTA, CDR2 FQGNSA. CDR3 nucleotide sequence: TGTGCCAGCAGCTTCCGACAGGGGGGTTCACCCCTCCACTTT. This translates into CASSFRQGGSPLHF.

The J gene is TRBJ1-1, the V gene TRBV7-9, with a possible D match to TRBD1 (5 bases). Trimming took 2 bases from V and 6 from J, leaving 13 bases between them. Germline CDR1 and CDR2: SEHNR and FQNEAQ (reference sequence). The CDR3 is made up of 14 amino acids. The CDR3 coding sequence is TGTGCCAGCAGCTTAAATGGGGCGGGGGCTGAAGCTTTCTTT. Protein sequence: CASSLNGAGAEAFF. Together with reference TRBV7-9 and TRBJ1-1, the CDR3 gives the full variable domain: DTGVSQNPRHKITKRGQNVTFRCDPISEHNRLYWYRQTLGQGPEFLTYFQNEAQLEKSRLLSDRFSAERPKGSFSTLEIQRTEQGDSAMYLCASSLNGAGAEAFFGQGTRLTVV.

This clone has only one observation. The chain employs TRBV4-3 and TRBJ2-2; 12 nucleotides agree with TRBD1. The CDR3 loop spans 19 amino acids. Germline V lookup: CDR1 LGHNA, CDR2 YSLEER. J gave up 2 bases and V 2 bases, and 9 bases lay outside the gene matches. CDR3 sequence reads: CASSQNGRGTGGNTGELFF. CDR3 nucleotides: TGCGCCAGCAGCCAAAACGGTCGGGGGACAGGGGGCAACACCGGGGAGCTGTTTTTT.

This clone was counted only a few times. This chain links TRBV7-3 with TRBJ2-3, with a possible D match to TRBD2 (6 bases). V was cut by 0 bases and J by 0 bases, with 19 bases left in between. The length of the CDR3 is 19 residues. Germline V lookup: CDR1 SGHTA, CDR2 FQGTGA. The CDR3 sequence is CASSLTGWGGAPSTDTQYF. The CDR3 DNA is TGTGCCAGCAGCTTAACTGGGTGGGGCGGGGCCCCTAGCACAGATACGCAGTATTTT.

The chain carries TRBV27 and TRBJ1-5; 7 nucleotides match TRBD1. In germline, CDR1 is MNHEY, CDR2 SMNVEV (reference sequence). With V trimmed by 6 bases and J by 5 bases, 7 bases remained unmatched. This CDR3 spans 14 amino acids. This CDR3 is CASSIGTAYQPQHF. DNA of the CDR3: TGTGCCAGCAGCATCGGGACAGCTTATCAGCCCCAGCATTTT.

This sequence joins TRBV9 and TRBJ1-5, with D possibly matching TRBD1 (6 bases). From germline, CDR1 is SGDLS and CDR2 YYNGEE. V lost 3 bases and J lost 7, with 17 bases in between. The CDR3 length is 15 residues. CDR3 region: CASSAGGIGGQPQHF. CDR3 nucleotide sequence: TGTGCCAGCAGCGCGGGAGGGATCGGGGGCCAGCCCCAGCATTTT.

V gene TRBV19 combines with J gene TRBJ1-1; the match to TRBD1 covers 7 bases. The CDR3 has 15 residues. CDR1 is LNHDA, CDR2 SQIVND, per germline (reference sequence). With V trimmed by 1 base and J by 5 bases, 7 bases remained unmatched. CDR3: CASSIGAQGVTEAFF. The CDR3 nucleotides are TGTGCCAGTAGTATAGGGGCGCAGGGGGTGACTGAAGCTTTCTTT.